The text below deals with one T cell receptor (beta chain). The antigen is not known. Patients in the study, people with chemo-refractory metastatic non-small-cell lung cancer, received focal radiation plus ipilimumab CTLA-4 blockade. Assay: immunoSEQ multiplex PCR; the TCRdb copy retains only in-frame clones and omits some. The table shows under 110,000 clones, with under 90% occurring only once. Losses at the gene ends were 6 bases for V and 3 bases for J; bases not matched to a gene: 10. The CDR3 length is 16 residues. Germline-derived CDR1 and CDR2 are SGHRS and YFSETQ. This specimen belongs to a study of radiotherapy plus CTLA-4 blockade in lung cancer. Whole-study context: With 25% to 40% of patients having disease control, objective responses were seen in roughly 18%. Whole-study findings and limits: The study found tumor-derived TCR clones expanded in blood after radiotherapy plus ipilimumab. Interferon-beta, together with early blood T cell clone dynamics, reportedly best predicted response.

The J gene is TRBJ2-1, the V gene TRBV5-1; TRBD1 matches at 9 bases. The sample in question was peripheral blood, obtained from a patient treated with radiotherapy plus ipilimumab. The TCR comes from a human donor with non-small cell lung cancer that progressed on radiotherapy plus ipilimumab. Some clones in this sample may be carry-over from other donors' samples. CDR3 nucleotide sequence: TGCGCCAGCAACCTTCTACCGGGACAGGGCTACAATGAGCAGTTCTTC. Translating gives CASNLLPGQGYNEQFF. Full variable domain (outside the CDR3, taken from reference TRBV5-1 and TRBJ2-1): KAGVTQTPRYLIKTRGQQVTLSCSPISGHRSVSWYQQTPGQGLQFLFEYFSETQRNKGNFPGRFSGRQFSNSRSEMNVSTLELGDSALYLCASNLLPGQGYNEQFFGPGTRLTVL.